One and the same sample provided the 9 T cell receptor beta chains below, sequenced in a study of cytomegalovirus exposure and HLA in healthy donors. A multiplex PCR was run with 60 Vbeta primers and 13 Jbeta primers. Libraries were prepared by immunoSEQ multiplex PCR; TCRdb keeps only in-frame clonotypes and omits some of them. The table lists about 140,000 clones, around four fifths of them singletons. Sequencing used PBMCs. These receptors all come from a man aged 35 to 55 in good health and CMV-seronegative.

The chain is built from TRBV6-5 and TRBJ2-7, with a weak D call TRBD2 (5 bases). The CDR3 sequence is 15 residues long. Germline V CDR1 and CDR2: MNHEY, SVGAGI. With 7 bases removed from V and 5 bases from J, the gap between germline ends came to 21 bases. CDR3 protein: CASTLAVGLINEQYF. The CDR3, as DNA: TGTGCCAGCACCTTAGCTGTCGGACTTATCAACGAGCAGTACTTC.

The rearrangement joins TRBV7-2 to TRBJ2-7; D might be TRBD2 (6 bases). This CDR3 region has 15 residues. The V and J ends lost 5 bases and 4 bases respectively, with 18 bases between them. Per the germline V gene, CDR1 is SGHTA and CDR2 is FQGNSA. In DNA, the CDR3 is TGTGCCAGCAGCCTTACCGGGACCGGGAGATACGAGCAGTACTTC. Its translation is CASSLTGTGRYEQYF.

The rearrangement uses TRBV19 and TRBJ2-2; 7 bases are a match to TRBD1. CDR1 is LNHDA and CDR2 is SQIVND in the germline V gene (reference sequence). The CDR3 covers 14 residues. With 11 bases clipped from V and 6 bases from J, the junction kept 12 bases outside the gene matches. The CDR3 nucleotides are TGTGCCTCCAAAGGACAGGTCATAGCCGGGGAGCTGTTTTTT. This encodes CASKGQVIAGELFF.

The chain recombines TRBV18 with TRBJ1-1, with D uncertain. The length of the CDR3 is 15 residues. Germline V gives CDR1 KGHSH, CDR2 LQKENI. V was cut by 2 bases and J by 0 bases, with 10 bases left in between. The CDR3 DNA follows: TGTGCCAGCTCACCATTGAGGGAACTGAACACTGAAGCTTTCTTT. Its protein is CASSPLRELNTEAFF.

The rearrangement links TRBV19 to TRBJ2-5; TRBD1 might be the D (6 bases). The germline V and J ends were trimmed by 6 bases and 7 bases, with 15 bases remaining between them. The germline V gene has CDR1 LNHDA and CDR2 SQIVND (reference sequence). The CDR3 sequence is 13 residues long. The CDR3: CASRTNRDGTQYF. DNA of the CDR3: TGTGCCAGTAGAACAAACAGGGATGGGACCCAGTACTTC.

The rearrangement joins TRBV7-9 to TRBJ2-7; TRBD1 aligns across 7 bases. This CDR3 comprises 16 residues. V shed 5 bases and J 0 bases; nucleotides not matched to a gene: 10. Germline CDR1 is SEHNR and CDR2 is FQNEAQ (reference sequence). The DNA for the CDR3 is TGTGCCAGCAGCCCCGTAGCCGGGACAGTCTCCTACGAGCAGTACTTC. Amino acids: CASSPVAGTVSYEQYF.

The CDR3 region has the DNA TGTGCCAGCAGCCCGGGAGGTAGAAACTACGAGCAGTACTTC. This codes for CASSPGGRNYEQYF. The chain carries TRBV11-2 and TRBJ2-7, with 7 nucleotides matching TRBD2. The V gene end was trimmed by 5 bases and the J gene end by 3 bases; junction bases not matched to a gene: 7. The CDR3 loop spans 14 amino acids. Germline loops: CDR1 SGHAT, CDR2 FQNNGV.

This clone was recorded once. This chain links TRBV10-3 with TRBJ2-2; 8 bases match TRBD1. The CDR3 totals 17 residues. The J segment lost 0 bases and the V segment lost 4 bases, leaving 7 bases of the junction unmatched. CDR1 ENHRY and CDR2 SYGVKD come from the germline V gene. The CDR3 nucleotides read TGTGCCATCAGTGGTTCAGGGGGCACTTCGAACACCGGGGAGCTGTTTTTT. Translation: CAISGSGGTSNTGELFF.

This chain joins TRBV5-6 and TRBJ1-2; the D gene is possibly TRBD1 (5 bases). Trimming cost V 4 bases and J 0 bases, with 7 bases left between them. This CDR3 has 13 amino acids. The germline CDR1 and CDR2 sequences are SGHDT and YYEEEE. In DNA, the CDR3 is TGTGCCAGCAGCCCGACAGCTAACTATGGCTACACCTTC. It yields the protein CASSPTANYGYTF.